One and the same sample provided the 6 T cell receptor beta chains below, sequenced in a study of CD8+ T cells in alopecia areata. The treatment denotes: oral pan-JAK inhibitor, 5-10 mg twice daily. RNA was isolated and reverse transcribed to cDNA, the sequencing template. The protocol was immunoSEQ multiplex PCR, while the TCRdb copy is restricted to in-frame clones and leaves out a portion. The repertoire has a few hundred thousand clones, 35% to 40% of them found once; the top ten carry roughly 0.45%. The sequencing used CD4+ T cells sorted from blood, collected at roughly week 30, from a patient treated with tofacitinib. The receptors shown here come from a human donor with alopecia areata.

This clone showed up just a few times. The chain couples TRBV7-6 to TRBJ2-7, with D possibly TRBD1 on 7 matching bases. CDR3 length: 15 residues. Trimming shortened V by 5 bases and J by 0 bases, and 14 bases separated the two germline ends. Germline CDR1 is SGHVS and CDR2 is FNYEAQ. The DNA for the CDR3 is TGTGCCAGCAGCCAGGGGGGCCCCCACTCCTACGAGCAGTACTTC. Translated: CASSQGGPHSYEQYF.

Ten or more counts support this clone. The chain joins TRBV19 to TRBJ1-1; no definite D call. CDR1 is LNHDA, CDR2 SQIVND, per germline (reference sequence). The V end lost 1 base, the J end lost 5 bases, and 14 bases lay between the germline ends. The CDR3 is made up of 15 amino acids. The CDR3 nucleotides are TGTGCCAGTAGTATAGGGGTCGGTTCGTGGACTGAAGCTTTCTTT. It specifies CASSIGVGSWTEAFF.

There are a few counts of this clone. The chain couples TRBV5-1 to TRBJ1-4; 7 nucleotides align to TRBD1. The V gene end was trimmed by 0 bases and the J gene end by 10 bases; junction bases not matched to a gene: 6. The germline CDR1 and CDR2 sequences are SGHRS and YFSETQ. The CDR3 is 14 amino acids. The CDR3 DNA reads as TGCGCCAGCAGCTTGGATACAGGGGTGAGAAAACTGTTTTTT. This encodes CASSLDTGVRKLFF.

The rearrangement joins TRBV7-6 to TRBJ2-2, with D unclear. CDR3 length equals 15 residues. V shed 0 bases and J shed 1 base, with 6 bases lying between them. In germline, CDR1 is SGHVS, CDR2 FNYEAQ. CDR3 region: CASSLAWENTGELFF. CDR3 DNA sequence: TGTGCCAGCAGCTTAGCGTGGGAGAACACCGGGGAGCTGTTTTTT.

The chain combines TRBV30 with TRBJ2-6; D perhaps matches TRBD1 (6 bases). Trimming cost V 3 bases and J 3 bases, with 12 bases left between them. The CDR3 runs to 15 residues. Germline-derived CDR1 and CDR2 are GTSNPN and SVGIG (reference sequence). CDR3 sequence: CAWSKWTDGANVLTF. The CDR3 DNA sequence: TGTGCCTGGAGCAAATGGACAGATGGGGCCAACGTCCTGACTTTC.

The chain joins TRBV30 to TRBJ2-1; D call uncertain. CDR1 and CDR2 from the germline V gene are GTSNPN and SVGIG (reference sequence). This CDR3 region has 14 residues. V was clipped by 2 bases and J by 2 bases, with 10 bases between them. CDR3 region: CAWSSRAPYNEQFF. In DNA form, the CDR3 reads TGTGCCTGGAGTAGCCGTGCTCCCTACAATGAGCAGTTCTTC. Looking up the rest from reference TRBV30 and TRBJ2-1 gives the full variable domain: SQTIHQWPATLVQPVGSPLSLECTVEGTSNPNLYWYRQAAGRGLQLLFYSVGIGQISSEVPQNLSASRPQDRQFILSSKKLLLSDSGFYLCAWSSRAPYNEQFFGPGTRLTVL.